This T cell receptor (beta chain) was recovered during a study of blood T cell repertoires in COVID-19. Study at large: Collection of acute and convalescent COVID-19 samples took place in the United States, Italy and Spain. In each case, the material was cDNA or gDNA derived from T cells, B-cell-depleted T cells, or PBMCs.

Germline V gives CDR1 SNHLY, CDR2 FYNNEI. There are 13 residues in the CDR3. The germline V and J ends were trimmed by 6 bases and 0 bases, with 9 bases remaining between them. As processed by the authors: Amplification of reference gene primers was used by the study to estimate nucleated cell counts. The assay was immunoSEQ multiplex PCR, and TCRdb's table has in-frame clones only and misses some. Clonal size and the V and J genes are those of that table, whereas D and trimming came from the DNA. The top ten clones hold about 7.7% of a sample with 110,000 or so clones, roughly 87% of them seen once.

Sequencing was done on a sample of peripheral blood. The TCR was taken from a human donor in a cohort sampled during active COVID-19. V and J are TRBV2 and TRBJ2-7; D is unresolved. CDR3 in DNA: TGTGCCAGCAGATTCTACTACTCCTACGAGCAGTACTTC. Translation gives CASRFYYSYEQYF.